This entry features one TCR beta chain sequence. The CDR3 is made up of 18 amino acids. V lost 1 base, J lost 1 base, and 9 bases stayed unmatched. Germline V lookup: CDR1 SGHRS, CDR2 YFSETQ. This record belongs to a study of technical replicates of blood from four donors. Profiling relied on immunoSEQ multiplex PCR, and the TCRdb table lists in-frame clones only, not all of them. The data show about 14,000 clones, with roughly 94% seen just once and around 7% held by the top ten. The V gene is TRBV5-1, the J gene TRBJ2-3; 10 bases line up with TRBD2. The sequence was collected from a human donor in good health. Sequenced: PBMCs. The CDR3 bases are TGCGCCAGCAGCTTGATGGCTAGCGGGAGTGCGGGCACAGATACGCAGTATTTT. As protein: CASSLMASGSAGTDTQYF.